Below are 12 T cell receptor beta chains sequenced from a single sample in a study of B cell selection in AIRE deficiency. Sorting defined conventional CD4 T cells as CD4+CD127+. Data came from immunoSEQ multiplex PCR; TCRdb stores just in-frame clones and leaves some out. Of fewer than 30,000 clones listed, roughly 96% were seen once; the top ten hold roughly 0.2%. Sequencing was performed on conventional CD4+ T cells sorted from PBMCs. The receptors shown here come from a human donor with AIRE deficiency.

The chain is built from TRBV6-1 and TRBJ2-4; 10 bases are shared with TRBD2. Germline V gene data show CDR1 as MNHNS and CDR2 as SASEGT. The CDR3 contains 14 residues. V shed 6 bases, J shed 5 bases, and the junction held 4 bases outside the gene matches. The DNA for the CDR3 is TGTGCCAGCAGATTAGCGGGAGGACAAAACATTCAGTACTTC. It encodes CASRLAGGQNIQYF.

The chain employs TRBV10-3 and TRBJ1-2; possible D gene TRBD1, 5 bases. Trimming took off 10 bases at V and 0 bases at J, with 18 bases between the two ends. Germline V gene data show CDR1 as ENHRY and CDR2 as SYGVKD. The CDR3 is made up of 15 amino acids. CDR3 loop: CASSTERSTNYGYTF. The CDR3, as DNA: TGTGCCAGTTCGACAGAGAGGTCCACTAACTATGGCTACACCTTC.

The chain has TRBV6-5 and TRBJ1-2; possible D gene TRBD1, 5 bases. The V end lost 0 bases, the J end lost 2 bases, and 10 bases lay between the germline ends. Per germline, CDR1 MNHEY and CDR2 SVGAGI. The CDR3 extends over 15 amino acids. CDR3 amino acids: CASSYSRGTNYGYTF. CDR3 nucleotides: TGTGCCAGCAGTTACTCGAGAGGGACGAACTATGGCTACACCTTC.

This chain joins TRBV30 and TRBJ2-2, with a possible D match to TRBD2 (5 bases). The V end lost 3 bases, the J end lost 3 bases, and 8 bases lay between the germline ends. Germline V gene sequence: CDR1 GTSNPN, CDR2 SVGIG (reference sequence). The length of the CDR3 is 13 residues. The DNA of the CDR3 is TGTGCCTGGAGCCGGGGAGACACCGGGGAGCTGTTTTTT. It is translated as CAWSRGDTGELFF.

Here the CDR3 DNA reads TGTGCCAGCTCAACCGGGACCCCTGGGGAGCAGTACTTC. Protein: CASSTGTPGEQYF. This chain joins TRBV18 and TRBJ2-7; D possibly uses TRBD1 or TRBD2 (5 bases each). V lost 5 bases to trimming and J lost 7 bases, with 15 bases between them. This CDR3 comprises 13 residues. From germline, CDR1 is KGHSH and CDR2 LQKENI. The whole variable domain, filled in from reference TRBV18 and TRBJ2-7, reads NAGVMQNPRHLVRRRGQEARLRCSPMKGHSHVYWYRQLPEEGLKFMVYLQKENIIDESGMPKERFSAEFPKEGPSILRIQQVVRGDSAAYFCASSTGTPGEQYFGPGTRLTVT.

V gene TRBV18 combines with J gene TRBJ2-2; D not resolved. Germline V gene data show CDR1 as KGHSH and CDR2 as LQKENI. V lost 2 bases and J 6 bases, leaving 7 bases between the germline ends. The CDR3 loop spans 13 amino acids. CDR3 residues: CASSPKDAGELFF. For the CDR3, the DNA is TGTGCCAGCTCACCAAAGGATGCCGGGGAGCTGTTTTTT.

This chain uses TRBV9 with TRBJ1-3; D is unresolved. Trimming shortened V by 3 bases and J by 8 bases, and 9 bases separated the two germline ends. Germline V gene data show CDR1 as SGDLS and CDR2 as YYNGEE. This CDR3 is built from 12 residues. The CDR3 here is CASSASRDTIYF. The CDR3 nucleotides are TGTGCCAGCAGCGCCAGCCGGGACACCATATATTTT.

The gene calls are TRBV21-1 and TRBJ2-7. TRBV21-1 is marked as a pseudogene. The CDR3 loop spans 11 amino acids. CDR3 DNA: TGTGCCAGCAGCAATTTCCACGAGCAGTACTTC. Encoded protein: CASSNFHEQYF.

The chain uses TRBV11-3 and TRBJ2-3; possible D gene TRBD2, 6 bases. The V gene lost 3 bases and the J gene lost 5 bases, with 15 bases spanning the gap. In germline, CDR1 is SGHNT, CDR2 YENEEA. CDR3 length: 15 amino acids. CDR3 in amino acids: CASSFGTGGVDTQYF. The DNA for the CDR3 is TGTGCCAGCAGCTTTGGAACCGGCGGGGTAGATACGCAGTATTTT.

The rearrangement links TRBV7-9 to TRBJ2-6, with D hard to call. From germline, CDR1 is SEHNR and CDR2 FQNEAQ (reference sequence). V lost 2 bases, J lost 0 bases, and 14 bases lay in between. The CDR3 consists of 18 residues. CDR3 sequence: CASSLRAAVSSGANVLTF. The CDR3 region has the DNA TGTGCCAGCAGCTTACGTGCGGCTGTAAGCTCTGGGGCCAACGTCCTGACTTTC.

The chain links TRBV15 to TRBJ2-3; 7 bases align to TRBD1. The CDR3 length is 14 residues. Germline CDR1 reads LNHNV; CDR2 reads YYDKDF (reference sequence). With 2 bases clipped from V and 5 bases from J, the junction kept 4 bases outside the gene matches. CDR3 nucleotide sequence: TGTGCCACCAGCAGAAGGGGGCTCGGAGATACGCAGTATTTT. Translation gives CATSRRGLGDTQYF.

The V and J genes are TRBV10-3 and TRBJ2-3; TRBD1 aligns across 8 bases. The germline gives CDR1 ENHRY, CDR2 SYGVKD. J lost 3 bases, V lost 2 bases, and 4 bases had no gene match. CDR3 length: 15 residues. The CDR3 sequence is CAISEDRGRTDTQYF. In DNA, the CDR3 is TGTGCCATCAGTGAGGACAGGGGACGGACAGATACGCAGTATTTT.